Shown below are 12 T cell receptor beta chains from a single sample sequenced in a study of T cells in Graves' hyperthyroidism and ophthalmopathy (dated by TCRdb to the late 2010s). Libraries were prepared through multiplex PCR. The sequencing machine was an Illumina HiSeq 2000. The TCR beta CDR3 regions were amplified from the RNA transcripts. For the first round of RT-PCR on the TCR CDR3, the HTBI primer set was used together with the Qiagen OneStep RT-PCR kit. TCRdb handled the public reads itself, with Q25 trimming in fastp and clone calling in MiXCR, and kept productive beta chains. Every CDR3 protein is listed once, alongside the most common genes and DNA of its rows. This sample lists about 560,000 distinct CDR3 sequences; about half were detected once. The top ten clonotypes cover 6.5% to 9% of the sample. Input material: peripheral blood or thyroid tissue (not recorded which). The receptor source for this set is a woman between 18 and 30 years old with Graves' hyperthyroidism. Donor details come from another sample of the same person, matched by shared clones.

A few counts support this clonotype. The rearrangement uses TRBV25-1 and TRBJ2-7; 10 nucleotides agree with TRBD2. The V gene end was trimmed by 6 bases and the J gene end by 3 bases; junction bases not matched to a gene: 11. CDR1 is MGHDK, CDR2 SYGVNS, per germline. This CDR3 contains 16 residues. CDR3 DNA sequence: TGTGCCAGCAGCCAAGCTCCGGGACTAGCGAGCTACGAGCAGTACTTC. Its translation is CASSQAPGLASYEQYF.

This clonotype was detected only once. Relative to the germline gene, one junction end is altered; a read error may explain this. The chain joins TRBV2 to TRBJ2-2; D may correspond to TRBD1 or TRBD2 (5 bases each). Germline-derived CDR1 and CDR2 are SNHLY and FYNNEI. The CDR3 is 16 amino acids. Written as DNA, the CDR3 is TGTGCCAGCACCGACAGTTGGGCTAAGAACACCGGGGAGCTGCTTTTT. Residues: CASTDSWAKNTGELLF.

This chain joins TRBV6-5 and TRBJ1-1; D not certain. V was pared by 6 bases and J by 2 bases, with 7 bases between. The germline V gene has CDR1 MNHEY and CDR2 SVGAGI. The CDR3 has 12 residues. CDR3 DNA sequence: TGTGCCAGCAGGCTTCCTAACACTGAAGCTTTCTTT. Amino acids: CASRLPNTEAFF.

This clonotype appeared many times. The chain uses TRBV6-9 and TRBJ1-2; D is unresolved. Trimming removed 2 bases from V and 6 bases from J, with 7 bases in between. The germline gives CDR1 MNHGY, CDR2 SVAAGI. The CDR3 length is 12 residues. The CDR3 region has the DNA TGTGCCAGCAGTTATGAGGGCGATGGCTACACCTTC. This gives the protein CASSYEGDGYTF.

CDR3 coding DNA: TGTGCCAGCAGCTCTCTGGACCCCCTGGGAGATCAGCCCCAGCATTTT. Translation: CASSSLDPLGDQPQHF. V is TRBV12-3 or TRBV12-4 and J is TRBJ1-5; no firm D call. Trimming shortened V by 6 bases and J by 5 bases, and 20 bases separated the two germline ends. There are 16 residues in the CDR3.

The chain couples TRBV20-1 to TRBJ1-6; TRBD1 matches at 7 bases. Germline V gene lookup returns CDR1 DFQATT and CDR2 SNEGSKA (reference sequence). V gave up 5 bases and J gave up 10 bases; unmatched junction bases: 11. The CDR3 is made up of 14 amino acids. CDR3 bases: TGCAGTGCTTCTACAGGGGCCCTACGCTCACCCCTCCACTTT. It encodes CSASTGALRSPLHF.

This clonotype was seen only a few times. The chain links TRBV20-1 to TRBJ1-1; 7 positions match TRBD1. Germline V lookup: CDR1 DFQATT, CDR2 SNEGSKA (reference sequence). The CDR3 consists of 12 residues. The junction had 5 bases not matched to a gene; V was cut back by 6 bases and J by 4 bases. CDR3 sequence: CSASDRATEAFF. Written as DNA, the CDR3 is TGCAGTGCCTCAGACAGGGCCACTGAAGCTTTCTTT.

This clonotype was recorded a few times. This chain links TRBV7-9 with TRBJ1-2; 11 nucleotides match TRBD1. This CDR3 is 16 amino acids long. Trimming removed 5 bases from V and 4 bases from J; junction bases left unmatched: 9. Germline assignment: CDR1 SEHNR and CDR2 FQNEAQ (reference sequence). Written as DNA, the CDR3 is TGTGCCAGCAGCCCTAAGGGGGGACAGGGGGGCTATGGCTACACCTTC. Its protein is CASSPKGGQGGYGYTF.

This clonotype was observed many times. This rearrangement joins TRBV7-3 to TRBJ1-1; D is uncertain. Trimming removed 0 bases from V and 4 bases from J, with 9 bases in between. The CDR3 totals 14 residues. Germline CDR1 and CDR2: SGHTA and FQGTGA. CDR3 sequence: CASSLTLGGTEAFF. Written as DNA, the CDR3 is TGTGCCAGCAGCTTAACACTGGGTGGCACTGAAGCTTTCTTT.

This clonotype has just a few counts. CDR3 sequence (DNA): TGTGCCAGCAGTTACGACCGGGACTATGGCTACACCTTC. Protein: CASSYDRDYGYTF. The chain recombines TRBV6-6 with TRBJ1-2, with D uncertain. The CDR3 runs 13 residues. With 2 bases removed from V and 3 bases from J, the gap between germline ends came to 7 bases. Germline V lookup: CDR1 MNHNY, CDR2 SVGAGI (reference sequence).

The rearrangement links TRBV9 to TRBJ1-5, with D perhaps TRBD1 (6 bases). Germline V gene sequence: CDR1 SGDLS, CDR2 YYNGEE. V was shortened by 0 bases and J by 14 bases, with 21 bases between the two germline ends. The CDR3 spans 15 residues. CDR3: CASSVAVRGSDNEHF. CDR3 nucleotide sequence: TGTGCCAGCAGCGTAGCGGTCAGGGGATCAGACAATGAGCATTTT.

In DNA, the CDR3 is TGTGCCAGCAGCTTAGGACAGCGAGGAGGTATGCCCCAGCATTTT. Protein sequence: CASSLGQRGGMPQHF. The chain links TRBV11-2 to TRBJ1-5; maybe TRBD1 (5 bases). The CDR3 is made up of 15 amino acids. The V end lost 1 base, the J end lost 9 bases, and 16 bases lay between the germline ends. CDR1 is SGHAT and CDR2 is FQNNGV in the germline V gene.